This note documents a single T cell receptor (beta chain) sequence. Its antigen is unidentified. T-allo10 cells from the graft donor were described as anergic, host-alloantigen-specific, and alloantigen-specific suppressors. These data originate in a study of type 1 regulatory T cells. TCRdb re-analysed the reads in MiXCR, keeping a single row per CDR3 protein. The repertoire holds approximately 72,000 distinct CDR3 sequences, with about three fifths as singletons. V dropped 6 bases and J dropped 4; count of bases not matched to a gene: 12. This CDR3 has 17 amino acids. The receptor comes from a human donor in good health. The V gene is TRBV12-3 or TRBV12-4, the J gene TRBJ2-5; 12 positions match TRBD2. Material: cultured T cells, either the whole culture or a sorted T cell fraction (not recorded which). The subset denotes: Tr1-enriched cell product generated in vitro against host alloantigens. The chain's CDR3 is CASSTGASGRAGETQYF. The CDR3 DNA reads as TGTGCCAGCAGCACCGGGGCTAGCGGGAGGGCTGGAGAGACCCAGTACTTC.